The sequence of this TCR beta chain was determined in a study of cytomegalovirus exposure and HLA in healthy donors. The junction had 10 bases not matched to a gene; V was cut back by 4 bases and J by 5 bases. The CDR3 is 15 amino acids. CDR1 is SQVTM, CDR2 ANQGSEA, per germline. Vbeta (60) and Jbeta (13) primers were used in the PCR. The table came from immunoSEQ multiplex PCR; TCRdb's copy has only in-frame clones and leaves some out. The sample has roughly 150,000 clones; around 84% are singletons. This receptor was identified in a man aged 25-45 years in good health and CMV-seropositive. The chain links TRBV29-1 to TRBJ1-1; 10 positions match TRBD1. The sample comprised PBMCs. The CDR3: CSVGDRGNSWTEAFF. The CDR3 DNA reads TGCAGCGTTGGGGACAGGGGAAATAGTTGGACTGAAGCTTTCTTT.